This T cell receptor (beta chain) was retrieved from a study of PD-1 blockade in classical Hodgkin lymphoma. With no exception, relapse followed autologous stem cell transplantation in all patients, and brentuximab vedotin exposure varied. Reported best responses ranged across complete response, partial response or progressive disease. Germline V gene lookup returns CDR1 SQVTM and CDR2 ANQGSEA. The CDR3 runs 16 residues. The J segment lost 5 bases and the V segment lost 4 bases, leaving 15 bases of the junction unmatched. On this clone: Its cognate antigen is unknown.

Study-wide results and limits: Only CD4+ TCR diversity, not CD8+, had risen significantly by C4D1.

The table came from immunoSEQ multiplex PCR; TCRdb's copy has only in-frame clones and leaves some out. The data hold about 39,000 clones, with around nine tenths observed a single time. The chain carries TRBV29-1 and TRBJ1-1; 8 bases map to TRBD1. The sample here was peripheral blood mononuclear cells (PBMCs), taken at baseline. The receptor was derived from a human donor with classical Hodgkin lymphoma. CDR3 in amino acids: CSVGTSRNRGRTEAFF. CDR3 coding DNA: TGCAGCGTTGGAACTTCGAGGAACAGGGGGAGAACTGAAGCTTTCTTT.